Below, 17 T cell receptor beta chains from the same sample are listed, as sequenced in a study of shared clonotypes between healthy human individuals (dated by TCRdb to 2020 to 2022). CD8 naive samples consisted of CD45RO-negative cells that were positively selected for CCR7, yielding a CD45RA+CCR7+ population without TemRA cells. Receptors were amplified or captured by the immunoSEQ multiplex PCR assay. Imported from immuneACCESS, the table was reduced by TCRdb to in-frame sequences with V and J called. These copies leave out some clones; in studies compared against another copy, an unresolved V gene accounts for under half, and the cause of the remainder is not known. Here the sample has approximately 2,000,000 clones; around 95% occur a single time. Less than 2% of the sample comes from the top ten. The sample was naive CD8+ T cells from PBMCs. The intended sense of this specimen's cell subset or site label: CD45RA+CCR7+. These receptors originate from a young man in good health. Some clones in this sample may be carry-over from other donors' samples.

The rearrangement joins TRBV7-2 to TRBJ1-5; 9 bases agree with TRBD1. With 6 bases clipped from V and 5 bases from J, the junction kept 5 bases outside the gene matches. Per the germline V gene, CDR1 is SGHTA and CDR2 is FQGNSA. The CDR3 contains 14 residues. CDR3 sequence (DNA): TGTGCCAGCAGGGCGGGACAGGGCGATCAGCCCCAGCATTTT. It translates to CASRAGQGDQPQHF. The complete variable domain, with remaining parts taken from reference TRBV7-2 and TRBJ1-5, reads GAGVSQSPSNKVTEKGKDVELRCDPISGHTALYWYRQSLGQGLEFLIYFQGNSAPDKSGLPSDRFSAERTGGSVSTLTIQRTQQEDSAVYLCASRAGQGDQPQHFGDGTRLSIL.

Here the CDR3 reads CASGLNSAWVEQFF. The CDR3 DNA sequence: TGTGCTAGTGGTTTGAATAGTGCGTGGGTTGAGCAGTTCTTC. The V gene is TRBV12-5, the J gene TRBJ2-1; D ambiguous. This CDR3 spans 14 amino acids. Germline-derived CDR1 and CDR2 are LGHNT and FRNRAP. The germline V and J ends were trimmed by 2 bases and 9 bases, with 14 bases remaining between them.

The V and J genes are TRBV13 and TRBJ1-5; 7 positions agree with TRBD1. The CDR3 consists of 16 residues. The germline V gene encodes CDR1 PRHDT and CDR2 FYEKMQ (reference sequence). V shed 0 bases and J 5 bases; nucleotides not matched to a gene: 7. CDR3 coding DNA: TGTGCCAGCAGCTTAGGCCCGGGACAGCCTCATCAGCCCCAGCATTTT. It yields the protein CASSLGPGQPHQPQHF.

V usage is TRBV19 and J usage is TRBJ2-7; unclear D gene. This CDR3 has 13 residues. Trimming removed 7 bases at V and 2 bases at J, with 12 bases between. CDR1 and CDR2 from the germline V gene are LNHDA and SQIVND (reference sequence). CDR3 residues: CASKPYGAYEQYF. The CDR3 nucleotides are TGTGCCAGTAAGCCCTATGGCGCCTACGAGCAGTACTTC.

The chain combines TRBV4-1 with TRBJ1-1; D might be TRBD1 (5 bases). Looked up from germline, CDR1 is MGHRA and CDR2 is YSYEKL. This CDR3 region has 17 residues. Trimming removed 0 bases at V and 0 bases at J, with 14 bases between. The CDR3 sequence is CASSQDGITGLNTEAFF. The CDR3 DNA reads TGCGCCAGCAGCCAAGACGGGATTACAGGCCTGAACACTGAAGCTTTCTTT.

In regard to this clone: Distinct nucleotide sequences in the sample also encode this CDR3. This chain joins TRBV6-5 and TRBJ2-2; D remains unclear. The V and J ends lost 2 bases and 1 base respectively, with 5 bases between them. Germline CDR1 is MNHEY and CDR2 is SVGAGI. The CDR3 runs to 14 residues. The CDR3 loop reads CASSYGENTGELFF. The DNA of the CDR3 is TGTGCCAGCAGTTACGGGGAGAACACCGGGGAGCTGTTTTTT.

V usage is TRBV2 and J usage is TRBJ2-5; D may be TRBD2 (6 bases). Germline CDR1 and CDR2: SNHLY and FYNNEI. This CDR3 has 14 amino acids. Deletions cut 6 bases from V and 2 bases from J, with 13 bases between. CDR3 sequence: CASSGGRIQETQYF. The DNA for the CDR3 is TGTGCCAGCAGCGGAGGGCGGATACAAGAGACCCAGTACTTC.

V and J are TRBV7-6 and TRBJ2-7; 10 bases align to TRBD2. This CDR3 is 15 amino acids long. Unmatched junction bases numbered 4, after V lost 5 bases and J lost 0 bases. Germline lookup yields CDR1 SGHVS and CDR2 FNYEAQ. CDR3 in amino acids: CASSLTSGNSYEQYF. The DNA of the CDR3 is TGTGCCAGCAGCCTCACTAGCGGGAACTCCTACGAGCAGTACTTC. The whole variable domain, filled in from reference TRBV7-6 and TRBJ2-7, reads GAGVSQSPRYKVTKRGQDVALRCDPISGHVSLYWYRQALGQGPEFLTYFNYEAQQDKSGLPNDRFSAERPEGSISTLTIQRTEQRDSAMYRCASSLTSGNSYEQYFGPGTRLTVT.

This chain's CDR3 is CASSLRTSGIYNEQFF. The DNA for the CDR3 is TGTGCCAGCAGCCTCCGGACTAGCGGGATTTACAATGAGCAGTTCTTC. This rearrangement joins TRBV9 to TRBJ2-1; 12 bases align to TRBD2. J lost 4 bases, V lost 4 bases, and 6 bases had no gene match. The CDR3 is 16 amino acids. Per germline, CDR1 SGDLS and CDR2 YYNGEE.

The V and J genes are TRBV6-1 and TRBJ2-1; possibly TRBD2 for D (5 bases). The V end was cut by 2 bases, the J end by 3 bases, with 8 bases between. Germline CDR1 MNHNS, CDR2 SASEGT. This CDR3 is built from 14 residues. The CDR3 bases are TGTGCCAGCAGTGAAACCGGGGTCTACAATGAGCAGTTCTTC. This sequence encodes CASSETGVYNEQFF.

This chain uses TRBV27 with TRBJ2-7, with TRBD2 matching over 7 bases. With 6 bases clipped from V and 3 bases from J, the junction kept 8 bases outside the gene matches. This CDR3 spans 14 amino acids. Germline lookup yields CDR1 MNHEY and CDR2 SMNVEV (reference sequence). The DNA for the CDR3 is TGTGCCAGCAGCCCGTCGATAGCGGGCTACGAGCAGTACTTC. It specifies CASSPSIAGYEQYF.

In the case of this clone: The sample holds other DNA sequences that translate to the same CDR3. The chain uses TRBV5-1 and TRBJ1-2, with TRBD1 matching over 8 bases. Per germline, CDR1 SGHRS and CDR2 YFSETQ. Trimming at V came to 2 bases and at J to 0 bases, leaving 3 bases not matched to a gene. The CDR3 has 15 residues. DNA of the CDR3: TGCGCCAGCAGCTTAAGACAGGGGACTAACTATGGCTACACCTTC. Translating gives CASSLRQGTNYGYTF.

V usage is TRBV20-1 and J usage is TRBJ1-1; a weak D match, TRBD1 (5 bases). The CDR3 extends over 10 amino acids. V was shortened by 4 bases and J by 9 bases, with 9 bases between the two germline ends. CDR1 and CDR2 (germline): DFQATT, SNEGSKA (reference sequence). The DNA for the CDR3 is TGCAGTGCTACCAGGGCCCAAGCTTTCTTT. It codes for CSATRAQAFF.

The chain joins TRBV5-1 to TRBJ2-7; D gene unclear. V dropped 3 bases and J dropped 1 base, with 14 bases sitting between them. Germline V gives CDR1 SGHRS, CDR2 YFSETQ. The length of the CDR3 is 15 residues. Here the CDR3 DNA reads TGCGCCAGCAGCTCACCCCTCGGGCCTTCCTACGAGCAGTACTTC. This sequence encodes CASSSPLGPSYEQYF.

The chain recombines TRBV5-6 with TRBJ2-7; no clear D gene. V was trimmed by 4 bases and J by 5 bases, leaving 7 bases between them. CDR1 and CDR2 from the germline V gene are SGHDT and YYEEEE. The CDR3 spans 11 residues. CDR3 nucleotides: TGTGCCAGCAGCGACGCGAACGAGCAGTACTTC. Translation: CASSDANEQYF.

This sequence joins TRBV7-2 and TRBJ2-3; D uncertain. CDR1 is SGHTA, CDR2 FQGNSA, per germline. The V end was cut by 4 bases, the J end by 0 bases, with 11 bases between. CDR3 length: 15 residues. The CDR3 sequence is CASSSPKDSTDTQYF. The CDR3 bases are TGTGCCAGCAGCTCTCCCAAGGATAGCACAGATACGCAGTATTTT.

The CDR3 is CASSPPRGGSHEQYF. CDR3 DNA: TGTGCCAGCAGCCCCCCGCGGGGCGGGAGCCACGAGCAGTACTTC. The chain carries TRBV6-5 and TRBJ2-7; 7 nucleotides agree with TRBD2. The V and J ends lost 6 bases and 5 bases, in that order; junction bases with no gene match: 13. CDR1 is MNHEY and CDR2 is SVGAGI in the germline V gene. This CDR3 has 15 residues.